The T cell receptor beta chain under discussion was sequenced for a study of T cells in Graves' hyperthyroidism and ophthalmopathy. Study results and limitations: Median prediction lead before ophthalmopathy onset was 6.5 months with the model.

Trimming took 6 bases from V and 10 from J; bases not matched to a gene: 21. Germline V gene sequence: CDR1 MDHEN, CDR2 SYDVKM. The CDR3 is 17 residues long. Researchers took RNA transcripts and amplified the TCR beta CDR3 regions from them. When the TCR CDR3 underwent first-round RT-PCR, the HTBI primer set was used. Using its own MiXCR run on the multiplex PCR reads, TCRdb lists one record per CDR3 protein. The top ten clones hold 11% of a sample with about 520,000 distinct CDR3 sequences, roughly 25% of them seen once. Source material for PBMCs was around 10 ml fresh peripheral blood. This clonotype was seen at least ten times. Its antigen remains unknown.

Sequences were obtained from blood. The receptor was derived from a woman aged 25 to 45 with Graves' ophthalmopathy. The V call is TRBV28, the J call TRBJ1-1, with 9 bases lining up with TRBD1. This CDR3 reads CASRPPFSPTGGPGAFF. CDR3 DNA sequence: TGTGCCAGCAGACCCCCCTTTAGTCCCACAGGGGGCCCGGGAGCTTTCTTT.